Listed below are T cell receptor beta chains from one sample, sequenced in a study of Ad26.COV2.S vaccination and SARS-CoV-2 variants. The protocol was immunoSEQ multiplex PCR, while the TCRdb copy is restricted to in-frame clones and leaves out a portion. The data hold approximately 300,000 clones, with approximately 86% observed a single time. The sequencing used peripheral blood, collected in a trial of Ad26.COV2.S vaccine versus placebo. All receptors come from a person between 18 and 60 years old who received the Ad26.COV2.S COVID-19 vaccine or a placebo. CDR3s include the opening cysteine and the closing phenylalanine or tryptophan.

j_call v_call cdr3_aa
TRBJ1-1 TRBV18 CASSPFPGGLNTEAFF
TRBJ1-6 TRBV2 CARGQESSYNSPLHF
TRBJ1-1 TRBV18 CASSPPRQPQWFSEAFF
TRBJ2-3 TRBV2 CASRQLAGDGTDTQYF
TRBJ1-2 TRBV14 CASSQWLGYGYTF
TRBJ1-2 TRBV6-2/TRBV6-3 CASSYDANPGADYGYTF
TRBJ2-1 TRBV9 CASSVARGGIPNEQFF
TRBJ2-3 TRBV7-2 CASSLVGTGSTDTQYF
TRBJ1-4 TRBV5-4 CASSFWDRASEKLFF
TRBJ1-1 TRBV7-9 CASSPRQANTEAFF
TRBJ2-1 TRBV5-1 CASSSRGNRENEQFF
TRBJ2-2 TRBV9 CASSNRRGGTSGGANTGELFF
TRBJ1-2 TRBV10-3 CAISSGGYGYTF
TRBJ1-2 TRBV11-3 CASSSSGEPYGYTF
TRBJ2-1 TRBV6-1 CASSDEWGGPSHNEQFF
TRBJ2-1 TRBV5-6 CASSPEGQGWASGLLEQFF
TRBJ2-1 TRBV5-4 CASSLSPLAYNEQFF
TRBJ2-7 TRBV6-4 CASSDRAGAAYEQYF
TRBJ2-1 TRBV7-3 CASSLSPLQSAEQFF
TRBJ2-5 TRBV18 CASSLLARETQYF
TRBJ1-1 TRBV21-1 CASSPTGGETEAFF
TRBJ1-2 TRBV4-2 CASSLQRGANYGYTF
TRBJ1-1 TRBV10-3 CAISAMGGGLNTEAFF
TRBJ1-6 TRBV5-1 CASSARDSVYNSPLHF
TRBJ1-1 TRBV5-4 CASSLAWNTEAFF
TRBJ1-1 TRBV6-5 CASSKNTATEAFF
TRBJ2-2 TRBV7-3 CASSPNTGELFF
TRBJ2-2 TRBV19 CASRSGGATGELFF
TRBJ2-1 TRBV19 CASKRAQGGYNEQFF
TRBJ2-5 TRBV2 CASKSGFGVGETQYF
TRBJ2-3 TRBV5-4 CASSLGRAGGTDTQYF